The source of this T cell receptor beta chain is a study of shared clonotypes between healthy human individuals (dated by TCRdb to about 2020). About the study as a whole: The cohort comprised a couple of women and three men aged 18 to 49 years. For each donor, CD4 naive and CD4 memory were each run on three plates, CD8 naive on two plates, and CD8 memory on one plate. To estimate repertoire size and how much clonotypes are shared between individuals, the study performed deep sequencing of blood TCR repertoires from roughly five healthy adults. To increase sequencing depth and limit assay-specific biases, different laboratories used diverse techniques to prepare libraries and sequence TCR repertoires. Leukapheresis yielded between about 0.9 and 10 billion PBMCs per donor. Points the paper makes about the study in general: Sampling was restricted to blood, and TCR repertoires in tissue are likely to differ from TCR repertoires in blood. Even with the large sequencing depth, rarefaction of the sorted-subset datasets indicated that sequencing was incomplete. Because the study included only a small number of donors, the genetic and exposure-history diversity represented was limited. Based on pairwise subsampling, the degree of clonotype sharing among donors was expected to be affected by sequencing depth. Larger estimated clonotype richness was generally found for naive subsets than for memory subsets. When several donors were compared, the shared fraction of clonotypes was roughly 5% for naive CD4, around 3.5% for naive CD8, 2% to 2.5% for memory CD4, and about 0.36% for memory CD8. Higher generation probabilities were observed for clonotypes shared by all four sorted-subset donors than for non-shared clonotypes.

The donors were healthy, HIV-negative adults with no recently reported acute infections or vaccinations. Every donor was a Caucasian adult residing in Nashville, Tennessee, USA. Magnetic negative selection was used to enrich CD4+ T cells, after which naive cells were positively selected on CD45RA and the negative fraction became the memory subset. After blood collection by leukapheresis, PBMCs were isolated using Ficoll-Histopaque density gradient centrifugation and then cryopreserved in the vapor phase of liquid nitrogen. Analytical flow cytometry was used to check the purity and quantity of each magnetically sorted T cell population. From each sorted fraction, genomic DNA was isolated and quantified by UV absorbance on a Nanodrop 2000c. This clone was detected only once. The antigen this receptor binds is unknown. It has no much larger one-base neighbor in the sample; base qualities were not kept.

Using the deep immunoSEQ assay, multiplex PCR amplified TCR CDR3 regions from genomic DNA. Extracted genomic DNA from each cell subset was spread evenly across all wells of several immunoSEQ 96-well plates, with each plate serving as a replicate. For sorted subsets, each replicate PCR was loaded with 200 ng genomic DNA, equivalent to about 30,000 T cell genomes. Purified libraries were quantified with a Qubit 3.0 fluorometer, sized on a Bioanalyzer 2100, and re-quantified with the KAPA Library Quantification kit. Every immunoSEQ 96-well plate was sequenced on a dedicated single-read 150-cycle Illumina NextSeq 550 flow cell. For the original study's pipeline: Because only junctional sequences without quality scores were contained in the immunoSEQ output, filtering matching that applied to full-length reads could not be performed. Sequences were annotated with PyIR, a Python wrapper for IgBLAST v1.9, and V/J genes and CDR3 were assigned using IMGT germline references. Any read was removed if the V/J assignment was weak (E-value above 1e-6), the CDR3 was missing, or the read contained stop codons, out-of-frame junctions, or ambiguous translated residues. V3J clonotypes were defined by identical inferred V gene, J gene, and CDR3 amino acid sequence. The percentage overlap between two repertoires was calculated by dividing the number of shared unique clonotypes by the size of the smaller repertoire. Three approaches were used to assess repertoire richness: RTK rarefaction, the Chao1 estimator, and Recon v2.1 estimates of unobserved clonotypes. Generation probabilities were computed with OLGA for all TCRbeta clonotypes obtained by the gDNA method from a few donors. In its TCRdb copy, this immuneACCESS table keeps in-frame sequences only and misses some clones. Where compared with another copy, unresolved V genes explain less than half of these, and the others have no known cause. V and J calls and clone size are as listed in that table; D and trimming were resolved from the DNA. The sample yields about 2.3 million clones; 90% to 95% were counted once. The ten top clones hold roughly 0.36% of the sample.

The CDR3 runs 15 residues from the cysteine to the phenylalanine. The sequence is cut down to CDR3 DNA, 45 bases in frame from base 1. The germline V gene supplies CDR1 MNHEY and CDR2 SVGAGI. V loses 0 bases, J loses 3 bases, and the germline ends lie 12 bases apart. The chain employs TRBV6-5 and TRBJ2-7; the D gene is perhaps TRBD1, from 6 matching bases. Sequenced material: naive CD4+ T cells from PBMCs. What the cell subset or site label conveys for this sample: CD45RA+ positively selected. This TCR was recovered from a man aged 18 to 30 in good health. Some clones in this sample may be carry-over from other donors' samples. CDR3 loop: CASSYSIQGNYEQYF. The bases are TGTGCCAGCAGTTACTCGATACAGGGAAACTACGAGCAGTACTTC.